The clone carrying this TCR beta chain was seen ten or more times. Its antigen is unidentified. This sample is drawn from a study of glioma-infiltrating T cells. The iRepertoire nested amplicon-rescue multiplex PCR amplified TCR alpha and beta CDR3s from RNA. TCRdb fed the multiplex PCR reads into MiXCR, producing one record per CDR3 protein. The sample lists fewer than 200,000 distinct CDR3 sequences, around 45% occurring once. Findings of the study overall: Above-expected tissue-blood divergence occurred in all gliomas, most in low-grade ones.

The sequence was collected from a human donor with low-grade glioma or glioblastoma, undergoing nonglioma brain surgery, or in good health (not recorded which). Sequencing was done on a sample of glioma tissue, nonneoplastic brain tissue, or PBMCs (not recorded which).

CDR3 region: CASRRYEQYF. CDR3 bases: TGTGCCAGCAGGCGATACGAGCAGTACTTC. The V and J genes are TRBV2 and TRBJ2-7; D is ambiguous. The CDR3 contains 10 residues. Between the trimmed V and J ends, which lost 6 bases and 4 bases, there was a span of 4 bases. Germline V lookup: CDR1 SNHLY, CDR2 FYNNEI.